This T cell receptor beta chain was recorded in a study of T cell responses to AZD1222 COVID-19 vaccine. Repertoires were generated with immunoSEQ multiplex PCR, while TCRdb's copy carries only in-frame clones and drops some. The sample contains more than 85,000 clones, around 90% of which appear only once. Study results and limitations: Donors, mostly white British, included more females; clonal diversity was possibly underestimated. Repertoire collection took place solely once the T cell response had peaked. Spike-specific TCR breadth and depth both grew after two AZD1222 doses.

V shed 4 bases, J shed 8 bases, and the junction held 3 bases outside the gene matches. Germline V gene data show CDR1 as SGHTA and CDR2 as FQGNSA. CDR3 size: 13 residues. Worth noting for this clone: Its antigen is undetermined.

The sample here was peripheral blood, taken on day 0 of AZD1222 vaccination. This chain uses TRBV7-2 with TRBJ2-1; 9 nucleotides match TRBD1. This clonotype was obtained from an adult in good health. The CDR3 DNA is TGTGCCAGCAGCTCTGACAGGGGGTATGAGCAGTTCTTC. This translates into CASSSDRGYEQFF.